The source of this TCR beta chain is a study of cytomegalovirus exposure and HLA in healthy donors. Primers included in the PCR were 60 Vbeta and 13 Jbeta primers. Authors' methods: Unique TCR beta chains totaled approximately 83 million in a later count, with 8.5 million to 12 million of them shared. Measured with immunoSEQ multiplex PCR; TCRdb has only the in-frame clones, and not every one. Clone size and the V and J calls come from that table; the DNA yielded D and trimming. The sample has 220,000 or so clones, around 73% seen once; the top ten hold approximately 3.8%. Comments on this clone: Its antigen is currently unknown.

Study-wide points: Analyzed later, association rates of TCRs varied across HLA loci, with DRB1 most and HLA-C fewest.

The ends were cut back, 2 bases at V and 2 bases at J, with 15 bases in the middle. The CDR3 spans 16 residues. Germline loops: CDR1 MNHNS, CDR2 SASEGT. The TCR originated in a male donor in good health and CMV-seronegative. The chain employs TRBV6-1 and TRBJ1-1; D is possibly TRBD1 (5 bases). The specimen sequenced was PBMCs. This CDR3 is CASSETEMGLNTEAFF. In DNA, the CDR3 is TGTGCCAGCAGTGAAACAGAAATGGGGCTAAACACTGAAGCTTTCTTT.